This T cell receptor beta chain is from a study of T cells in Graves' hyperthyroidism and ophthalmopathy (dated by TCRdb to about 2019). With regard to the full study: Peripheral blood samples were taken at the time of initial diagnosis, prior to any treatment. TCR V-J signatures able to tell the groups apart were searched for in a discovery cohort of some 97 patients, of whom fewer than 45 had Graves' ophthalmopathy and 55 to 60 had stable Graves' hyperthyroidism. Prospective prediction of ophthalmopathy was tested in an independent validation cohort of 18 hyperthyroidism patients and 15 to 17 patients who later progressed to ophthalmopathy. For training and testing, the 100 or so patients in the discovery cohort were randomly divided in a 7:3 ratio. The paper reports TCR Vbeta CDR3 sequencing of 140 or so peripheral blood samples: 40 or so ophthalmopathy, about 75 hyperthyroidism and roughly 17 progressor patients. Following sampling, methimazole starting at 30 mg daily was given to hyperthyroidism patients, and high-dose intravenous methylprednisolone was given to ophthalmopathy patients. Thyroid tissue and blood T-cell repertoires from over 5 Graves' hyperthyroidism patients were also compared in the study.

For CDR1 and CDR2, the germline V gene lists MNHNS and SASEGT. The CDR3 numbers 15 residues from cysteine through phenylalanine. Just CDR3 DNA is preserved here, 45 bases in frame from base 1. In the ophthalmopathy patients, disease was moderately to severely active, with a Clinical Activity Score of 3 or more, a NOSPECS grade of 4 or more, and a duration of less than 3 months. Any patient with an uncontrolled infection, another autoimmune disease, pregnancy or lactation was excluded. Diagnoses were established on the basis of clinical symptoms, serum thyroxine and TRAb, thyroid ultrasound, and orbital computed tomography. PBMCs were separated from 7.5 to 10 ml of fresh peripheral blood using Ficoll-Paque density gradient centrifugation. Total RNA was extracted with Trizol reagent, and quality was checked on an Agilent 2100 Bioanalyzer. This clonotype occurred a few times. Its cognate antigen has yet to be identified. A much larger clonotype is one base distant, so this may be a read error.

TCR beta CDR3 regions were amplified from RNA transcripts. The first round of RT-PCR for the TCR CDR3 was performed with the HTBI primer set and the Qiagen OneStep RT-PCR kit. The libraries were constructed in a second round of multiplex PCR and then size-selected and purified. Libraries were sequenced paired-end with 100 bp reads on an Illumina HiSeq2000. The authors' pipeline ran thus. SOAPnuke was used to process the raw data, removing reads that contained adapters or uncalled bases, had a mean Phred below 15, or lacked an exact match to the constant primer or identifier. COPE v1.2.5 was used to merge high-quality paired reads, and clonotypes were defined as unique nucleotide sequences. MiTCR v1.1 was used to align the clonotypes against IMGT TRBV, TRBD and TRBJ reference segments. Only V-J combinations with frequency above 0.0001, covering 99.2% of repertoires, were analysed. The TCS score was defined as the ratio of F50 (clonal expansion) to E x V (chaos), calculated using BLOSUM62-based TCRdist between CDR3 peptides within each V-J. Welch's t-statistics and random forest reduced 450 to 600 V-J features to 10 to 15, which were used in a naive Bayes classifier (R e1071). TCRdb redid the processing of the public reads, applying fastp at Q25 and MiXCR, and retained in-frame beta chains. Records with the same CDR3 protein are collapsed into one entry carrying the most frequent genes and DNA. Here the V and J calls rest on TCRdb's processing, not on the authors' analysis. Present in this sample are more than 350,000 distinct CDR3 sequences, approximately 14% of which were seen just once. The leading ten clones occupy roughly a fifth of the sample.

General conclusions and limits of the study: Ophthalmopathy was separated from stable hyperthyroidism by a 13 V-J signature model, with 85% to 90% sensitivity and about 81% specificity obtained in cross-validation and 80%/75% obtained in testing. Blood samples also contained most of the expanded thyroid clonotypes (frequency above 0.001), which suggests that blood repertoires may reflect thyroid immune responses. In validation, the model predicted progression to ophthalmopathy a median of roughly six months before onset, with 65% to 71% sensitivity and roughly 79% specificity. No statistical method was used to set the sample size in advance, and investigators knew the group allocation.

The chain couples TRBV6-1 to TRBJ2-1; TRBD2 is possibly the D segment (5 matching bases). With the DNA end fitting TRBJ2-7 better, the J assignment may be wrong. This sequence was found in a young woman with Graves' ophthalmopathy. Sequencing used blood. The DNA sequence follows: TGTGCCAGCAGGATGGGAGTGCACCTAGGGTATGAGCAGTACTTC. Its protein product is CASRMGVHLGYEQYF.